These T cell receptor beta chains were read from a single sample in a study of beta chain features in type 1 diabetes. Sequenced by immunoSEQ multiplex PCR; TCRdb stores in-frame clones only, minus some. This sample has 20,000 to 30,000 clones, with approximately 70% found just once. Material: Tregs from blood. The receptors were gathered from a woman aged 40 to 49 in good health. Both conserved end residues are part of each CDR3. A D gene is named only where the DNA matches it firmly. Expanded clones are given a class, and other clones once, few, many or no size at all.

j_call	d_call	v_call	clone_size	cdr3_nt	cdr3_aa
TRBJ2-1	TRBD2	TRBV9	.	TGTGCCAGCAGCGTACTACCGGGACTAGCGTACTACAATGAGCAGTTCTTC	CASSVLPGLAYYNEQFF
TRBJ1-1	.	TRBV18	few	TGTGCCAGCTCACCTCTAATTACCGGCAGGGCGCGAAGGATGAACACTGAAGCTTTCTTT	CASSPLITGRARRMNTEAFF
TRBJ2-5	TRBD2	TRBV6-5	few	TGTGCCAGCAGTTACACCGGGACTAGCGGGGAGACCCAGTACTTC	CASSYTGTSGETQYF
TRBJ2-3	.	TRBV7-9	.	TGTGCCAGCAGCTTAGGAGGCGCCAGGGACTCAGATACGCAGTATTTT	CASSLGGARDSDTQYF
TRBJ2-2	TRBD2	TRBV5-1	few	TGCGCCAGCAGCTTGAGGACTAGCGGGGGGAACACCGGGGAGCTGTTTTTT	CASSLRTSGGNTGELFF
TRBJ2-4	.	TRBV4-3	.	TGCGCCAGCAGCCGAAGGGCAGGGCCGGACATTCAGTACTTC	CASSRRAGPDIQYF
TRBJ2-7	.	TRBV29-1	.	TGCAGCGTTGTAAGAGGGCCGGGCTCCTACGAGCAGTACTTC	CSVVRGPGSYEQYF
TRBJ2-7	TRBD1	TRBV5-4	once	TGTGCCAGCAGCTTGACCCTGGGGACAGGAGAGTACGAGCAGTACTTC	CASSLTLGTGEYEQYF
TRBJ1-3	TRBD1	TRBV11-2	.	TGTGCCAGCAGCCCCAACCTGGGACAGGGGGTAAACACCATATATTTT	CASSPNLGQGVNTIYF
TRBJ1-1	.	TRBV5-1	few	TGCGCCAGCAGCACCGGACAGCTAAACACTGAAGCTTTCTTT	CASSTGQLNTEAFF
TRBJ2-2	TRBD1	TRBV6-6	.	TGTGCCAGCAGAAAAACAGGGGAGATCAACACCGGGGAGCTGTTTTTT	CASRKTGEINTGELFF
TRBJ2-5	.	TRBV18	few	TGTGCCAGCTCATCAGGGGTAATCGGAGAGACCCAGTACTTC	CASSSGVIGETQYF
TRBJ2-5	.	TRBV4-3	.	TGCGCCAGCAGCCAAGATTGGGCAGGGTCAGAGACCCAGTACTTC	CASSQDWAGSETQYF
TRBJ2-1	.	TRBV18	.	TGTGCCAGCTCACCGCAGAATGAGCAGTTCTTC	CASSPQNEQFF
TRBJ2-6	.	TRBV5-1	.	TGCGCCAGCAGTTGGGGCAGCTCCTCTGGGGCCAACGTCCTGACTTTC	CASSWGSSSGANVLTF
TRBJ2-2	.	TRBV5-1	few	TGCGCCAGCAGCTTCTCCGGGTCTTCGAACACCGGGGAGCTGTTTTTT	CASSFSGSSNTGELFF
TRBJ2-1	TRBD2	TRBV14	.	TGTGCCAGCAGCCAAGCGTTCGCTCGGACTAGCGGGGGGCGAAACCGTTGGGATGAGCAGTTCTTC	CASSQAFARTSGGRNRWDEQFF
TRBJ1-2	.	TRBV10-1	.	TGCGCCATGGACGGACATCACTATGGCTACACCTTC	CAMDGHHYGYTF
TRBJ1-2	.	TRBV7-8	.	TGTGCCAGCAGCCTTCGGACAGCAGACTTCTTTGGTGGCTACACCTTC	CASSLRTADFFGGYTF
TRBJ2-7	.	TRBV7-2	.	TGTGCCAGCAGCTTAGCGCGGCGGGGTTACGAGCAGTACTTC	CASSLARRGYEQYF
TRBJ2-5	.	TRBV5-1	.	TGCGCCAGCAGCTCCGGGACAAATACATGGGAGACCCAGTACTTC	CASSSGTNTWETQYF
TRBJ2-2	.	TRBV19	.	TGTGCCAGTAGGACTACAACGAACACCGGGGAGCTGTTTTTT	CASRTTTNTGELFF
TRBJ2-1	.	TRBV5-1	.	TGCGCCAGCAGCTTAGCGGCGCGGGGAAATGAGCAGTTCTTC	CASSLAARGNEQFF
TRBJ1-1	.	TRBV5-6	.	TGTGCCAGCAGCTTTGGTAGGGGTGAAGCTTTCTTT	CASSFGRGEAFF
TRBJ2-7	.	TRBV5-4	.	TGTGCCAGCAGCTTGGGCGGGGCCCCAACCGAGCAGTACTTC	CASSLGGAPTEQYF
TRBJ2-7	.	TRBV6-5	few	TGTGCCAGCAGGACAGGACTCTACGAGCAGTACTTC	CASRTGLYEQYF
TRBJ2-4	.	TRBV19	once	TGTGCCAGTAGTGGGACAACGACAGCCAAAAACATTCAGTACTTC	CASSGTTTAKNIQYF